What follows are 3 T cell receptor beta chains derived from one specimen sequenced in a study of T cells in Graves' hyperthyroidism and ophthalmopathy. Regions amplified from RNA transcripts were the TCR beta CDR3 regions. First-round RT-PCR with HTBI primers amplified the TCR CDR3 region. A single record per CDR3 protein comes from TCRdb applying MiXCR to the multiplex PCR reads. The data show roughly 400,000 distinct CDR3 sequences, more than 13% seen once. The sequenced sample consisted of blood. Every receptor here comes from a man between 45 and 60 years old with Graves' ophthalmopathy.

This clonotype was seen repeatedly, ten times or more. CDR3 in DNA: TGTGCCAGCAAAGTTCCGCGGGAGGAATCCGGGGAGCTGTTTTTT. This gives the protein CASKVPREESGELFF. The V call is TRBV27, the J call TRBJ2-2; 8 bases are a match to TRBD2. Germline V gives CDR1 MNHEY, CDR2 SMNVEV (reference sequence). V shed 7 bases and J 6 bases; nucleotides not matched to a gene: 10. CDR3 size: 15 residues.

This sequence joins TRBV13 and TRBJ2-7, with TRBD1 matching over 7 bases. The CDR3 is 14 amino acids. CDR1 and CDR2 from the germline V gene are PRHDT and FYEKMQ (reference sequence). J gave up 7 bases and V 5 bases, and 11 bases lay outside the gene matches. CDR3 nucleotide sequence: TGTGCCAGCAGCATTCCGACAGGGCTGGATGAGCAGTACTTC. It yields the protein CASSIPTGLDEQYF.

This clonotype was found many times. The chain employs TRBV20-1 and TRBJ1-5; TRBD1 might be the D (5 bases). The CDR3 contains 15 residues. Trimming stripped 4 bases from V and 0 bases from J, with 13 bases between. Germline V gene sequence: CDR1 DFQATT, CDR2 SNEGSKA (reference sequence). As DNA, the CDR3 is TGCAGTGCTATTGTCGACAGAAATAGCAATCAGCCCCAGCATTTT. Protein: CSAIVDRNSNQPQHF.